Listed below are T cell receptor beta chains from one sample, sequenced in a study of T-cell memory formation after mild COVID-19. TCRdb re-called the 5' RACE reads with MiXCR, one entry per CDR3 protein. The sample has around 300,000 distinct CDR3 sequences; 14% are singletons. Material: PBMCs or a T cell subset sorted from them (not recorded which). All receptors derive from a man between 18 and 35 years old who had mild COVID-19 (a few samples of this study predate the infection). Cell type and time point are not known. The CDR3 runs from the conserved cysteine through the conserved F or W. The D gene is left open where the match is weak. Some rows mark clone size as missing; the rest say once, few, many or name a class of expanded clone.

>TRBJ2-7|TRBV5-1|.|.
TGCGCCAGCAGCTTGGTAGAAGGACGGGGCATAGAGCAGTACTTC
CASSLVEGRGIEQYF
>TRBJ1-2|TRBV6-5|.|.
TGTGCCAGCAGTACTCCCGCCGACAGGCTACATGGCTACACCTTC
CASSTPADRLHGYTF
>TRBJ2-1|TRBV24-1|TRBD1|.
TGTGCCACCAGTGGGGGACAGGGGGGTTACTCCTACAATGAGCAGTTCTTC
CATSGGQGGYSYNEQFF
>TRBJ2-2|TRBV18|.|once
TGTGCCAGCTCACCAAGGAGGAGCACCGGGGAGCTGTTTTTT
CASSPRRSTGELFF
>TRBJ1-1|TRBV5-1|.|.
TGCGCCAGCAGCGAGACAGCTTCCAACACTGAAGCTTTCTTT
CASSETASNTEAFF
>TRBJ1-3|TRBV12-3/TRBV12-4|.|.
TGTGCCAGCAGTTTGGGGATGGCCCGCATCTCTGGAAACACCATATATTTT
CASSLGMARISGNTIYF
>TRBJ1-1|TRBV5-1|TRBD1|.
TGCGCCAGCAGGGCGGGACAGGGGGCGATGAACACTGAAGCTTTCTTT
CASRAGQGAMNTEAFF
>TRBJ2-3|TRBV29-1|.|few
TGCAGCGTTGATGGTGGCCCTCGCCACACAGATACGCAGTATTTT
CSVDGGPRHTDTQYF
>TRBJ1-6|TRBV6-6|.|few
TGTGCCAGCAGTTCCGATTGGAAGGTGGTCCTCCACTTT
CASSSDWKVVLHF
>TRBJ1-1|TRBV11-2|.|.
TGTGCCAGCAGCCCTATCGGTCCGCCTTACACTGAAGCTTTCTTT
CASSPIGPPYTEAFF
>TRBJ1-6|TRBV6-6|TRBD1|.
TGTGCCAGCAGTTACACAGGGGATTCACCCCTCCACTTT
CASSYTGDSPLHF
>TRBJ2-5|TRBV20-1|.|.
TGCAGTGCTAGAGTGGGGAGGGAGACCCAGTACTTC
CSARVGRETQYF
>TRBJ2-1|TRBV12-3/TRBV12-4|.|few
TGTGCCAGCAGTTTAGACAGGCAGCTCAATGAGCAGTTCTTC
CASSLDRQLNEQFF
>TRBJ2-7|TRBV7-6|.|.
TGTGCCAGCAGCTGGGGAGGACAGATTTCCTACGAGCAGTACTTC
CASSWGGQISYEQYF
>TRBJ2-3|TRBV5-1|TRBD1|few
TGCGCCAGCAGCTTGTGGGGTCGACAGGGTCGGTTAGATACGCAGTATTTT
CASSLWGRQGRLDTQYF
>TRBJ2-3|TRBV20-1|TRBD1|few
TGCGGAGGACAGGGGGAGGTCACAGATACGCAGTATTTT
CGGQGEVTDTQYF
>TRBJ1-1|TRBV4-3|.|.
TGCGCCAGCAGCCAGGGTTATAAGTTAGAAGCTTTCTTT
CASSQGYKLEAFF
>TRBJ2-3|TRBV7-2|TRBD2|.
TGTGCCAGCAGCTCTCCTAGCGGGTTTCGCACAGATACGCAGTATTTT
CASSSPSGFRTDTQYF
>TRBJ1-6|TRBV12-3/TRBV12-4|.|once
TGTGCCAGCAGTCCGAGGGACCGACCAGCGACACCCCTCCACTTT
CASSPRDRPATPLHF
>TRBJ2-3|TRBV7-2|.|few
TGTGCCAGCAGCAAGCCGGGGTGGGCAGATACGCAGTATTTT
CASSKPGWADTQYF
>TRBJ1-6|TRBV6-1|.|many
TGTGCCAGCAGTGAAACGGGTGGTTCACCCCTCCACTTT
CASSETGGSPLHF
>TRBJ2-1|TRBV20-1|.|few
TGCAGTGCTCCCCGGCAGGGCCATGAGCAGTTCTTC
CSAPRQGHEQFF
>TRBJ1-2|TRBV19|.|.
TGTGCCAGTAGTATGGAGGGTAACTACTATGGCTACACCTTC
CASSMEGNYYGYTF
>TRBJ2-3|TRBV6-6|.|many
TGTGCCAGCAGTTACTGGGGCGAGCGGGATACGCAGTATTTT
CASSYWGERDTQYF
>TRBJ2-5|TRBV7-7|TRBD1|.
TGTGCCAGCAGCTCCGGACAGGGGGGCAAGACCCAGTACTTC
CASSSGQGGKTQYF
>TRBJ2-4|TRBV5-1|TRBD1|.
TGCGCCAGCAGCTTGGGACAGGGGGCTGCATTTCAGTACTTC
CASSLGQGAAFQYF
>TRBJ2-1|TRBV11-2|.|few
TGTGCCAGCAGCTCCCGACTCCGTCGGCTCTTC
CASSSRLRRLF
>TRBJ2-3|TRBV4-3|.|few
TGCGCCAGCAGCCGAGGCCCTAATCAGCCAGATACGCAGTATTTT
CASSRGPNQPDTQYF
>TRBJ1-3|TRBV7-2|.|few
TGTGCCAGCAGCTTACTCCAGGGCCCCGGAAACACCATATATTTT
CASSLLQGPGNTIYF
>TRBJ1-1|TRBV27|TRBD1|.
TGTGCCAGCAGTGCCCTCCGGACAGGGCTAACTGAAGCTTTCTTT
CASSALRTGLTEAFF
>TRBJ1-4|TRBV5-1|.|many
TGCGCCAGCAGGACGACTACCCGAAATGAAAAACTGTTTTTT
CASRTTTRNEKLFF
>TRBJ1-1|TRBV5-1|TRBD1|.
TGCGCCAGCAGCTTTGGGACAGGGTGGAACACTGAAGCTTTCTTT
CASSFGTGWNTEAFF
>TRBJ2-3|TRBV7-9|.|.
TGTGCCAGCAGCTTAGGAGGAGGGGCTAGCACAGATACGCAGTATTTT
CASSLGGGASTDTQYF
>TRBJ2-3|TRBV4-3|.|.
TGCGCCAGCAGCCAAGTTCCCGCAGATACGCAGTATTTT
CASSQVPADTQYF
>TRBJ1-3|TRBV7-9|.|few
TGTGCCAGCACCGCAGTCGGGTCTGGAAACACCATATATTTT
CASTAVGSGNTIYF
>TRBJ2-3|TRBV5-1|.|few
TGCGCCAGCAGCTTGGTGTCTGATACGCAGTATTTT
CASSLVSDTQYF
>TRBJ1-1|TRBV27|.|few
TGTGCCAGCAGTTTCACAGTCGAGAACACTGAAGCTTTCTTT
CASSFTVENTEAFF
>TRBJ2-4|TRBV4-3|.|few
TGCGCCAGCAGCCAAGATCAGGGTGGCAAAAACATTCAGTACTTC
CASSQDQGGKNIQYF
>TRBJ2-3|TRBV4-3|.|.
TGCGCCAGCAGCCAGGGTGGCCGGACAGATACGCAGTATTTT
CASSQGGRTDTQYF
>TRBJ1-5|TRBV7-2|TRBD1|few
TGTGCCAGCAGCTCCGGGACAGAGTTCAATCAGCCCCAGCATTTT
CASSSGTEFNQPQHF
>TRBJ1-1|TRBV7-8|.|few
TGTGCCAGCAGCTTAGAGAGTTTCCGAGGAGCTTTCTTT
CASSLESFRGAFF
>TRBJ1-2|TRBV9|.|.
TGTGCCAGCAGCGTAAACCCCACGGACCTTGGCTACACCTTC
CASSVNPTDLGYTF
>TRBJ2-2|TRBV12-3/TRBV12-4|.|few
TGTGCCAGCAGATGGACTAACGCGAACACCGGGGAGCTGTTTTTT
CASRWTNANTGELFF
>TRBJ2-5|TRBV5-1|.|.
TGCGCCAGCAGCTTGGGGGGGTCTGCGGACCAGTACTTC
CASSLGGSADQYF
>TRBJ2-3|TRBV23-1|.|few
TGCGCCAGCAGTCTCCGCAGGGCAGCCCTTGCAGATACGCAGTATTTT
CASSLRRAALADTQYF
>TRBJ2-2|TRBV12-3/TRBV12-4|.|few
TGTGCCAGCAGTTTAGCGCTCAGGGAGCTGTTTTTT
CASSLALRELFF
>TRBJ2-7|TRBV7-7|TRBD1|few
TGTGCCAGCAGCTCCGACCCGGGGACAGGGAACGAGCAGTACTTC
CASSSDPGTGNEQYF
>TRBJ1-5|TRBV19|.|once
TGTGCCAGTAGTAGATCAGGGGATCAGCCCCAGCATTTT
CASSRSGDQPQHF
>TRBJ1-4|TRBV7-2|.|.
TGTGCCAGCAGCTTATATCGGCGGGAAAAACTGTTTTTT
CASSLYRREKLFF
>TRBJ2-7|TRBV9|.|once
TGTGCCAGCAGCGTAGCCCCCGGGGCTCTACGATACGAGCAGTACTTC
CASSVAPGALRYEQYF
>TRBJ1-2|TRBV20-1|.|few
TGCAGTGCTAGAAAATTGGAGGTGGGGGACTATGGCTACACCTTC
CSARKLEVGDYGYTF
>TRBJ2-5|TRBV9|.|many
TGTGCCAGCAGCCCCCCCGGGGGAGAGACCCAGTACTTC
CASSPPGGETQYF
>TRBJ2-6|TRBV4-3|.|.
TGCGCCAGCAGCCAAGAGGGGGTGTCTGGGGCCAACGTCCTGACTTTC
CASSQEGVSGANVLTF
>TRBJ1-1|TRBV6-2/TRBV6-3|.|.
TGTGCCAGCAGTTGGGAGAGGCTGGGCTTGGGTGAAGCTTTCTTT
CASSWERLGLGEAFF
>TRBJ1-1|TRBV27|.|.
TGTGCCAGCAGATCTCTAGGGGTTGACACTGAAGCTTTCTTT
CASRSLGVDTEAFF
>TRBJ2-2|TRBV6-2/TRBV6-3|.|.
TGTGCCAGCAGTTACGGGGGTTTCACCGGGGAGCTGTTTTTT
CASSYGGFTGELFF
>TRBJ2-2|TRBV20-1|TRBD1|many
TGCAGTGCTAGGATACCGGGACAGGAATCCACCGGGGAGCTGTTTTTT
CSARIPGQESTGELFF
>TRBJ2-1|TRBV11-2|.|many
TGTGCCAGCAGCTTGTCTGACTATCACAATGAGCAGTTCTTC
CASSLSDYHNEQFF
>TRBJ2-3|TRBV7-2|.|.
TGTGCCAGCAGCGTGCAGAGGAGCACAGATACGCAGTATTTT
CASSVQRSTDTQYF
>TRBJ1-1|TRBV6-2/TRBV6-3|.|few
TGTGCCAGCATCCACGGGGCTGAAGCTTTCTTT
CASIHGAEAFF